The sequence of this T cell receptor (beta chain) was determined in a study of CD8 T cells in Susac syndrome. The CDR3 length is 14 residues. Germline CDR1 and CDR2: SGDLS and YYNGEE. Trimming pared 0 bases from V and 6 bases from J, leaving 10 bases between. Random hexamers served to reverse transcribe roughly 0.5 to 1 ug RNA. Amplification of TCR beta CDR3 spanned 54 Vbeta and 13 Jbeta via immunoSEQ multiplex PCR. One entry per CDR3 protein, called by TCRdb with MiXCR from the immunoSEQ multiplex PCR reads. The repertoire includes 100,000 to 150,000 distinct CDR3 sequences, 90% to 95% of them detected once, and less than 0.15% sits in the top ten.

The chain combines TRBV9 with TRBJ1-5; D is possibly TRBD1 (5 bases). The TCR was taken from a human donor with multiple sclerosis. Sample: CD4+ T cells from PBMCs. The CDR3 DNA reads TGTGCCAGCAGCGTAGGATCCCAGGGTCAGCCCCAGCATTTT. Translated, it gives CASSVGSQGQPQHF.